In this sample, the clone carrying this T cell receptor beta chain turned up once. TCRdb's copy holds only in-frame clones and misses some; the assay was immunoSEQ multiplex PCR. Counted here are over 35,000 clones, about 89% occurring once; the ten biggest clones make up 0.5% to 0.65%. This CDR3 contains 14 residues. Germline V gene sequence: CDR1 MNHEY, CDR2 SMNVEV (reference sequence). Trimming cost V 6 bases and J 2 bases, with 14 bases left between them. This entry is derived from a study of OX40 agonist ivuxolimab in advanced cancers. Overall study: In this trial design, patients received ivuxolimab intravenously at 0.01 to 10 mg/kg every 2 weeks.

The sequenced sample was CD4+ or CD8+ T cells sorted from blood, obtained in a trial of the OX40 agonist ivuxolimab. The sequence derives from an adult with an advanced solid tumor such as melanoma, head and neck, liver or kidney cancer. V is TRBV27 and J is TRBJ2-7; D is perhaps TRBD1 (6 bases). The CDR3 DNA reads as TGTGCCAGCAGAACATACAGGGCCACCTACGAGCAGTACTTC. Its translation: CASRTYRATYEQYF.